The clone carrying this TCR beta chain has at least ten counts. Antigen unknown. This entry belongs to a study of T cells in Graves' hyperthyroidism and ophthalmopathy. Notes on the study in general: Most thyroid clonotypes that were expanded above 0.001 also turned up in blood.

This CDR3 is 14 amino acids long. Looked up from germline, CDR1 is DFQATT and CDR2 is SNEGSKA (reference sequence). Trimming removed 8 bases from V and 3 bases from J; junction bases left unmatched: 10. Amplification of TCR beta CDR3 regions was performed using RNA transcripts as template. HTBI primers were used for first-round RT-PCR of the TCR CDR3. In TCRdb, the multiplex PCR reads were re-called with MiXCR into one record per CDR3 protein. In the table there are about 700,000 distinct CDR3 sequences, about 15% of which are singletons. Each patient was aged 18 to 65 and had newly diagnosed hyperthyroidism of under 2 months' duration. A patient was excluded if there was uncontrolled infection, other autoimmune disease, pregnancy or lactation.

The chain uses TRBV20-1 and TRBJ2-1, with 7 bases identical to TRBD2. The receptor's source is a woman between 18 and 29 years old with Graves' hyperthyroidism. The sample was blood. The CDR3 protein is CSLYRGSLYNEQFF. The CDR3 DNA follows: TGCAGTCTCTACCGCGGGAGTCTCTACAATGAGCAGTTCTTC.